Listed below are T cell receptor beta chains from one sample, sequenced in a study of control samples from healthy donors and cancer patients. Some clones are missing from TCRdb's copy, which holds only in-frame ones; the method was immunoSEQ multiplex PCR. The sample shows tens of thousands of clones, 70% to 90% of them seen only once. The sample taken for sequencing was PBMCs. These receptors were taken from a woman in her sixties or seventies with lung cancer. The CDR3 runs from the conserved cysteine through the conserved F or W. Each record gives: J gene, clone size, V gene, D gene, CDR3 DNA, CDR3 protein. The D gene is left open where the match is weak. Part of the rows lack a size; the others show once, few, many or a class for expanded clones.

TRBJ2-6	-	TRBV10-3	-	TGTGCCGCGAACTCTGGGGCCAACGTCCTGACTTTC	CAANSGANVLTF
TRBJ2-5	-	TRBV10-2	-	TGCGCCAGCAGTGTAGGAGAGACCCAGTACTTC	CASSVGETQYF
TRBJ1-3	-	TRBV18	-	TGTGCCAGCTCACCCACGAGTCAGGCTGGAAACACCATATATTTT	CASSPTSQAGNTIYF
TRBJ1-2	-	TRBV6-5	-	TGTGCCAGCCGGAACGGCGCTTATGGCTACACCTTC	CASRNGAYGYTF
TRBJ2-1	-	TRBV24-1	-	TGTGCCACCAGTGGGACTTCCCGCAGCTCCTACAATGAGCAGTTCTTC	CATSGTSRSSYNEQFF
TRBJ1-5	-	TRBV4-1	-	TGCGCCAGCAGCCAAGATCTGGTCTTGGAGCCCCAGCATTTT	CASSQDLVLEPQHF
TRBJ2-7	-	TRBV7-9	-	TGTGCCAGCAGCTTATTAAGCGTCGGGGCTGAGCAGTACTTC	CASSLLSVGAEQYF
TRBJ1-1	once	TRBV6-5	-	TGTGCCAGCAGTTTACAGGGACTTGAAGCTTTCTTT	CASSLQGLEAFF
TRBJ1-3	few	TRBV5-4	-	TGTGCCAGCAGCTTGGAACCGGGCCCTGGAAACACCATATATTTT	CASSLEPGPGNTIYF
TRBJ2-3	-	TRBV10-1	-	TGCGCCAGCAGGATTGGCGGTCCCCGGGGAGATACGCAGTATTTT	CASRIGGPRGDTQYF
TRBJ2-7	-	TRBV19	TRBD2	TGTGCCAGTAGGGCTCGCGGGGGAGAAGAGCAGTACTTC	CASRARGGEEQYF
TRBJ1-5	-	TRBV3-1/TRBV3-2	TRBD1	TGTGCCAGCAGCTTCAGGGGGATGGAGAAGCCCCAGCATTTT	CASSFRGMEKPQHF
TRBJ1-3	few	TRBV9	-	TGTGCCAGCAGCGTGGACCACAGCTCTGGAAACACCATATATTTT	CASSVDHSSGNTIYF
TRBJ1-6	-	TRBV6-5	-	TGTGCCAGCAGTTACGGGGGGTACTATAATTCACCCCTCCACTTT	CASSYGGYYNSPLHF
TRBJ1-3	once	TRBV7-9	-	TGTGCCAGCAGCTTAGGCTCGGGTGGAAACACCATATATTTT	CASSLGSGGNTIYF
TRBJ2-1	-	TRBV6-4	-	TGTGCCAGCAGTGCCCAGTCCGCCTCCTACAATGAGCAGTTCTTC	CASSAQSASYNEQFF
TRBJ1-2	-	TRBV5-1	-	TGCGCCAGCAGCTTGGAGGGTAACTATGGCTACACCTTC	CASSLEGNYGYTF
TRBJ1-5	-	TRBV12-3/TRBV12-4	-	TGTGCCAGCAGTTTTCGCCGTCAGCCCCAGCATTTT	CASSFRRQPQHF
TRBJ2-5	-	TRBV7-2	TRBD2	TGTGCCAGCAGCAAAAGCGGGAAAGAGACCCAGTACTTC	CASSKSGKETQYF
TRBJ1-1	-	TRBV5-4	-	TGTGCCAGCACCAACCCTTCCGGAGGAGACACTGAAGCTTTCTTT	CASTNPSGGDTEAFF
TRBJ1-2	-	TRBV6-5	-	TGTGCCAGCAGTTACGCTGGCCTAGACGGTACTGGCTACACCTTC	CASSYAGLDGTGYTF
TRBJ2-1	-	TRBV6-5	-	TGTGCCAGCAGTTACTCGACCGGGAGACGGTACAATGAGCAGTTCTTC	CASSYSTGRRYNEQFF
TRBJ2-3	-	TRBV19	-	TGTGCCAGTAGTTCGCAGCTGGGAGATACGCAGTATTTT	CASSSQLGDTQYF
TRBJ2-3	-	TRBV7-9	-	TGTGCCAGCAGCTTTCAGGGGACAGATACGCAGTATTTT	CASSFQGTDTQYF
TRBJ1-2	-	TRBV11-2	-	TGTGCCAGCAGATTACCGGGAACAGGGAGGCCTTCTAACTATGGCTACACCTTC	CASRLPGTGRPSNYGYTF
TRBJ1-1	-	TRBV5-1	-	TGCGCCAGCAGCTTGGCCCCTGAGGGTTCGGGTGAAGCTTTCTTT	CASSLAPEGSGEAFF
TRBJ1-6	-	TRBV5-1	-	TGCGCCAGCAGCTTGGGACAGGATGCGGGGCAGTCACCCCTCCACTTT	CASSLGQDAGQSPLHF
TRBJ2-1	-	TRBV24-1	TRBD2	TGTGCCACCCCGACGGGACTAGCGGGAGGGGACTACAATGAGCAGTTCTTC	CATPTGLAGGDYNEQFF
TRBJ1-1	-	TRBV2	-	TGTGCCAGCACGGGCATAGTGAACACTGAAGCTTTCTTT	CASTGIVNTEAFF
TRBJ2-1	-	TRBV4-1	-	TGCGCCAGCAGCCAAGGGGCCAGTAATGAGCAGTTCTTC	CASSQGASNEQFF
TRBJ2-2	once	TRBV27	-	TGTGCCAGCAGTTTATGGCCCCCGGGACGGAACACCGGGGAGCTGTTTTTT	CASSLWPPGRNTGELFF
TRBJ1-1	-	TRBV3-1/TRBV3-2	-	TGTGCCAGCACAACTGGCGGACCGAGCACTGAAGCTTTCTTT	CASTTGGPSTEAFF
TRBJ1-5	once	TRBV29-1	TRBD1	TGCAGCGTTAGGGACAGGGGACCTCAGCCCCAGCATTTT	CSVRDRGPQPQHF
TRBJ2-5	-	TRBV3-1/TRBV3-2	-	TGTGCCAGCAGCCAGGGAACAGAAGAGACCCAGTACTTC	CASSQGTEETQYF
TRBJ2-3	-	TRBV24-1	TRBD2	TGTGCCCCCGTGATTTCTAGCGGGAGTACAGATACGCAGTATTTT	CAPVISSGSTDTQYF
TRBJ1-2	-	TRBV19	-	TGTGCCAGTAGTAACCCCAATGTGGGAGGAGGATATGGCTACACCTTC	CASSNPNVGGGYGYTF
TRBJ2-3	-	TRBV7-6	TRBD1	TGTGCCAGCAGCTTTCAGGGGGCAGGAGATACGCAGTATTTT	CASSFQGAGDTQYF
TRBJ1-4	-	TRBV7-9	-	TGTGCCAGCAGCTTATTTCTTAACCCCCACGAAAAACTGTTTTTT	CASSLFLNPHEKLFF
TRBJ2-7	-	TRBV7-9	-	TGTGCCAGCAGCTTAGCCGGGGTCGACTACGAGCAGTACTTC	CASSLAGVDYEQYF
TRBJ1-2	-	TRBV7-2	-	TGTGCCAGCAGCCCCTGGACAGCTATGATCGATGGCTACACCTTC	CASSPWTAMIDGYTF
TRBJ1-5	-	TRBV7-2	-	TGTGCCAGCAGCTCCCAGGGTACCAATCAGCCCCAGCATTTT	CASSSQGTNQPQHF
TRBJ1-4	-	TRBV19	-	TGTGCCAGTAGTCCCCGGCGGGGGAGTAATGAAAAACTGTTTTTT	CASSPRRGSNEKLFF
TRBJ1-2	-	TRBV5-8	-	TGTGCCAGCAGCCTAGAGGACATCTATGGCTACACCTTC	CASSLEDIYGYTF
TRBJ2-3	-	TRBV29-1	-	TGCAGCGTTGAAAAGGCGGTCCCCACAGATACGCAGTATTTT	CSVEKAVPTDTQYF
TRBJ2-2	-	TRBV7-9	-	TGTGCCAGCAGCCACCTAAACAGGGTAACCGGGGAGCTGTTTTTT	CASSHLNRVTGELFF
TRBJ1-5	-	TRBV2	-	TGTGCCAGCAGTGAGGACACGGCTGGGCCCCAGCATTTT	CASSEDTAGPQHF
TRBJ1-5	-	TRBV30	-	TGTGCCTGGAGCGCAGGGGTGGGAACCCAGCATTTT	CAWSAGVGTQHF
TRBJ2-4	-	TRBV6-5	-	TGTGCCAGCAGCGTGGGACACCTGGCCAAAAACATTCAGTACTTC	CASSVGHLAKNIQYF
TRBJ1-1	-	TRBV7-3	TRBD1	TGTGCCAGCAGCCCCGGGACAGCGAACACTGAAGCTTTCTTT	CASSPGTANTEAFF
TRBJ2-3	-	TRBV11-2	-	TGTGCCAGCAGCCACCGCCTGGCGAGAGCAGATACGCAGTATTTT	CASSHRLARADTQYF
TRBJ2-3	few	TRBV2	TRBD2	TGTGCCAGCAGTGAATCGGGGGGGCCAAAGACAGATACGCAGTATTTT	CASSESGGPKTDTQYF
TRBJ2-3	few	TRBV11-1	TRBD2	TGTGCCAGCAGCCTTGGGACTAGCGGGGGAGATACGCAGTATTTT	CASSLGTSGGDTQYF
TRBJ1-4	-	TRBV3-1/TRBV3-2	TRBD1	TGTGCCAGCAGCCAAGGGACAGGGGGGGGGAATGAAAAACTGTTTTTT	CASSQGTGGGNEKLFF
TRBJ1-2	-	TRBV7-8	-	TGTGCCAGCAGCCTACGACGGGGATCGCCGGTCAACTATGGCTACACCTTC	CASSLRRGSPVNYGYTF
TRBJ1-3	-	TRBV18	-	TGTGCCAGCTCACCACGTATAGCAGCCTCTGGAAACACCATATATTTT	CASSPRIAASGNTIYF
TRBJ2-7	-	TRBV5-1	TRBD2	TGCGCCAGCAGCCCAGCGGGGGGCCCCTACGAGCAGTACTTC	CASSPAGGPYEQYF
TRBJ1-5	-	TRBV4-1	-	TGCGCCAGCAGCCTTTACGAGGGTCCCCATCAGCCCCAGCATTTT	CASSLYEGPHQPQHF
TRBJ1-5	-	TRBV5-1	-	TGCGCCAGCAGCTTGGAGGCAGGGGAAGGTCAGCCCCAGCATTTT	CASSLEAGEGQPQHF
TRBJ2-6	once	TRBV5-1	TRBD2	TGCGCCAGCAGCTTGACCCTTCTAGCGGGAGCAACTGGGGCCAACGTCCTGACTTTC	CASSLTLLAGATGANVLTF